A selection of T cell receptor beta chains follows, all from one sample in a study of early T cells in non-severe SARS-CoV-2 infection. TCRdb itself ran the 5' RACE reads through MiXCR, one entry per CDR3 protein. The sample shows about 58,000 distinct CDR3 sequences, about 13% of them seen only once. Sequences were obtained from whole blood. Receptors were obtained from an adult who was a healthcare worker with PCR-confirmed SARS-CoV-2 infection or an uninfected control (not recorded which). Each CDR3 is given with its conserved first and last residue. A D gene is named only where the DNA matches it firmly. Some rows have no size entry. The others give once, few or many, or a class for an expanded clone.

.,TRBJ1-5,many,TRBV6-6,CASSYFRDSNQPQHF
.,TRBJ1-1,many,TRBV7-2,CASSLRTGNTEAFF
.,TRBJ2-7,many,TRBV29-1,CSVEGQGSASEQYF
.,TRBJ1-6,many,TRBV5-1,CASSFFRANSPLHF
.,TRBJ2-1,few,TRBV4-2,CASSQVPPGAEGYNEQFF
.,TRBJ1-5,medium-sized,TRBV29-1,CSVNLGGDQPQHF
TRBD2,TRBJ2-3,.,TRBV5-4,CATSLFGLAEVTDTQYF
.,TRBJ1-6,few,TRBV2,CASSEASGRNDSPLHF
TRBD1,TRBJ2-2,many,TRBV6-2/TRBV6-3,CASISRDSIYGELFF
.,TRBJ1-6,few,TRBV5-1,CASSLEATGASPLHF
.,TRBJ2-1,few,TRBV2,CASSVNRANEQFF
TRBD1,TRBJ1-2,.,TRBV6-6,CATSLRGGLYGYTF
TRBD1,TRBJ2-3,many,TRBV19,CASSIWGQGASDTQYF
TRBD1,TRBJ1-1,few,TRBV6-6,CASKGTGTGGASGGTEAFF
.,TRBJ2-3,.,TRBV6-5,CASSYSIIGGADTQYF
.,TRBJ1-4,.,TRBV14,CASSQVFAKLFF
.,TRBJ1-4,many,TRBV5-1,CASSQGRGQNEKLFF
.,TRBJ1-4,many,TRBV19,CASSIVGMELFF
TRBD1,TRBJ1-1,.,TRBV5-8,CASSGTGLGDTEAFF
.,TRBJ2-7,.,TRBV29-1,CSAGRTSGYEQYF
.,TRBJ1-1,.,TRBV12-3/TRBV12-4,CASRPSTVNTEAFF
.,TRBJ2-3,many,TRBV6-4,CASSDDRPIGTDTQYF
TRBD1,TRBJ2-7,many,TRBV18,CASSLDRGSYEQYF
TRBD1,TRBJ2-1,many,TRBV7-2,CASSRDRVGNEQFF
.,TRBJ1-2,few,TRBV4-1,CASSQEGRGYGYTF
TRBD1,TRBJ1-2,many,TRBV10-3,CAISENGQGYGYTF
.,TRBJ2-1,many,TRBV20-1,CSARDPSSWAIDEQFF
.,TRBJ2-1,many,TRBV11-3,CASRARGYNEQFF
.,TRBJ1-2,.,TRBV12-3/TRBV12-4,CASSLVSVGGYTF
.,TRBJ2-2,many,TRBV5-4,CASRTSDTGNTGELFF
.,TRBJ1-4,.,TRBV3-1,CASSQDLGATNEKLFF
.,TRBJ1-3,.,TRBV20-1,CSARSGTLGNTIYF
.,TRBJ1-2,many,TRBV28,CASSWRSRDTLPGYTF
.,TRBJ2-5,.,TRBV29-1,CSVQRAGSQETQYF
.,TRBJ1-6,many,TRBV5-1,CASRDSSYNSPLHF
.,TRBJ2-5,.,TRBV13,CASSFPTGAQETQYF
.,TRBJ2-1,many,TRBV27,CASSLSTSRAYNEQFF
.,TRBJ1-5,.,TRBV4-1,CASSQDLNLGDQPQHF
.,TRBJ2-2,.,TRBV12-3/TRBV12-4,CASSFQELTGELFF
.,TRBJ2-2,.,TRBV19,CASSIFWGELFF
.,TRBJ2-1,.,TRBV2,CASGTLGSYNEQFF
.,TRBJ2-7,.,TRBV6-6,CASGRDYEQYF